This T cell receptor beta chain was recorded in a study of T cells in Graves' hyperthyroidism and ophthalmopathy. Amplification yielded TCR beta CDR3 regions, with RNA transcripts as the source. The HTBI primer set served for first-round RT-PCR of the TCR CDR3. TCRdb reprocessed the multiplex PCR reads via MiXCR and lists one record per CDR3 protein. The sample includes around 440,000 distinct CDR3 sequences, approximately 15% of them seen just once. Trimming left V 4 bases short and J 1 base short, with 11 bases between. CDR1 and CDR2 from the germline V gene are SEHNR and FQNEAQ (reference sequence). The CDR3 loop spans 15 amino acids.

The material sequenced was blood. The genes are TRBV7-9 and TRBJ1-5; D might be TRBD1 (6 bases). The sequence derives from a woman younger than 35 with Graves' hyperthyroidism. As DNA, the CDR3 is TGTGCCAGCAGCTCGACAACAGGGAGCAATCAGCCCCAGCATTTT. It is translated as CASSSTTGSNQPQHF.